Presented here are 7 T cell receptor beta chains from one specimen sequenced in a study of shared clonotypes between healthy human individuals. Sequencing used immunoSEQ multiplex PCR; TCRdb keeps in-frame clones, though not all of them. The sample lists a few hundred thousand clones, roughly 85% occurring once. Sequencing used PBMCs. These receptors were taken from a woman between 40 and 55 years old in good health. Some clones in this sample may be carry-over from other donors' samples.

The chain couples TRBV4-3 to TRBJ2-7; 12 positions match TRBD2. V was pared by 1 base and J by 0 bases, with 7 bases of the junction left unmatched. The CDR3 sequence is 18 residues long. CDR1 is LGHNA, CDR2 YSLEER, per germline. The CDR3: CASSQGLAGGGSSYEQYF. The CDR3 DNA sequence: TGCGCCAGCAGCCAAGGTCTAGCGGGGGGGGGAAGCTCCTACGAGCAGTACTTC.

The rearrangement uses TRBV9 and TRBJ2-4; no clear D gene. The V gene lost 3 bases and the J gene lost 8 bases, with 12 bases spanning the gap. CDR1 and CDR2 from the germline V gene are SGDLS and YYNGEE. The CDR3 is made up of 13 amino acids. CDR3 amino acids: CASSGKSWDIQYF. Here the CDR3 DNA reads TGTGCCAGCAGCGGCAAGTCCTGGGACATTCAGTACTTC.

Here the CDR3 DNA reads TGCGCCAGCAGCCCCGGGACTAGCGGGAGATTTGGAGATACGCAGTATTTT. Its protein product is CASSPGTSGRFGDTQYF. This sequence joins TRBV5-1 and TRBJ2-3; 14 bases line up with TRBD2. Germline V gene lookup returns CDR1 SGHRS and CDR2 YFSETQ. The CDR3 is 17 residues long. Trimming removed 4 bases from V and 5 bases from J; junction bases left unmatched: 9.

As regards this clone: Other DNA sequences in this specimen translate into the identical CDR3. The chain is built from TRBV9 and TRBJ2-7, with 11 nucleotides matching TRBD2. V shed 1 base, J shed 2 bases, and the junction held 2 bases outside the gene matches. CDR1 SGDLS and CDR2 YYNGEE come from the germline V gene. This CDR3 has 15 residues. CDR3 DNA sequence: TGTGCCAGCAGCGTAACTAGCGGGGGTACCTACGAGCAGTACTTC. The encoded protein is CASSVTSGGTYEQYF.

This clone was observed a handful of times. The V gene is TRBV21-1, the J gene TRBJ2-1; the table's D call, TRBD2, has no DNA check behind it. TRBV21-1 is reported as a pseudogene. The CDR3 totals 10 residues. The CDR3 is CARLYNEQFF. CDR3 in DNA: TGTGCCAGGTTATACAATGAGCAGTTCTTC.

DNA of the CDR3: TGTGCCAGCAGCCTTATAGGGGGACTGCGAGCCCGAGCTTTCTTT. This translates into CASSLIGGLRARAFF. The gene calls are TRBV14 and TRBJ1-1; weak D call: TRBD1 (6 bases). CDR3 length: 15 residues. Trimming pared 4 bases from V and 10 bases from J, leaving 22 bases between. Germline values: CDR1 SGHDN, CDR2 FVKESK.

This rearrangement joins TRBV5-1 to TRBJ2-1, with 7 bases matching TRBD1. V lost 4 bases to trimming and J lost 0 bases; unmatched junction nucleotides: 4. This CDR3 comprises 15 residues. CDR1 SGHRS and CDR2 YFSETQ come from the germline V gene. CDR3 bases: TGCGCCAGCAGCCCGGACAGGAGCTCCTACAATGAGCAGTTCTTC. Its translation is CASSPDRSSYNEQFF.